These T cell receptor beta chains were read from a single sample in a study of blood T cell repertoires in COVID-19. The protocol was immunoSEQ multiplex PCR, while the TCRdb copy is restricted to in-frame clones and leaves out a portion. Among about 310,000 clones, 85% were seen once, and the ten largest hold approximately 1.9%. Sequencing was done on a sample of PBMCs or T cells enriched from blood (not recorded which). Receptor source: a woman aged 25 to 45 who had been exposed to COVID-19. Each CDR3 is given with its conserved first and last residue. Each record gives: D gene, clone size, J gene, V gene, CDR3 protein, CDR3 DNA. The D gene is left open where the match is weak. Only some rows state a clone size, as once, few, many or a class for expanded clones.

>.|.|TRBJ2-7|TRBV6-5
CASTGAYEQYF
TGTGCCAGCACCGGGGCCTACGAGCAGTACTTC
>.|.|TRBJ1-2|TRBV11-2
CASSRPHGGAYTF
TGTGCCAGCAGCCGACCCCATGGGGGGGCCTACACCTTC
>.|.|TRBJ1-5|TRBV7-9
CASSLETGDRPQHF
TGTGCCAGCAGCTTAGAGACAGGAGATCGGCCCCAGCATTTT
>.|.|TRBJ1-6|TRBV7-9
CASGQYDGINGPLHF
TGTGCCAGCGGTCAATACGACGGGATAAACGGACCCCTCCACTTT
>TRBD2|few|TRBJ2-7|TRBV10-3
CAISESPTSVRSWDYEQYF
TGTGCCATCAGTGAATCCCCGACTAGCGTCCGTTCATGGGACTACGAGCAGTACTTC
>.|.|TRBJ1-3|TRBV3-1/TRBV3-2
CASSQATGNRNTIYF
TGTGCCAGCAGCCAAGCTACAGGGAACAGAAACACCATATATTTT
>.|.|TRBJ1-5|TRBV4-1
CASSQAWGPGNQPQHF
TGCGCCAGCAGCCAAGCTTGGGGGCCGGGCAATCAGCCCCAGCATTTT
>.|.|TRBJ2-5|TRBV12-5
CASGLGLTETQYF
TGTGCTAGTGGTTTGGGACTCACGGAGACCCAGTACTTC
>.|.|TRBJ1-2|TRBV13
CASSALLYYGYTF
TGTGCCAGCAGCGCGTTATTATATTATGGCTACACCTTC
>TRBD2|.|TRBJ2-7|TRBV7-3
CASSQLGDSGGPPPYEQYF
TGTGCCAGCAGCCAATTGGGTGATAGCGGGGGTCCACCGCCCTACGAGCAGTACTTC
>.|.|TRBJ2-7|TRBV7-9
CASNIQGYEQYF
TGTGCCAGCAACATACAGGGTTACGAGCAGTACTTC
>.|.|TRBJ1-6|TRBV6-6
CASSRNFPGRDLSSYNSPLHF
TGTGCCAGCAGCAGGAATTTTCCCGGGAGGGACCTCAGCTCCTATAATTCACCCCTCCACTTT
>TRBD2|.|TRBJ2-1|TRBV28
CASRSSGSSYNEQFF
TGTGCCAGCAGATCTAGCGGGAGCTCCTACAATGAGCAGTTCTTC
>TRBD1|once|TRBJ1-1|TRBV7-9
CASSPGTGGRSTEAFF
TGTGCCAGCAGCCCGGGGACAGGGGGCAGGAGCACTGAAGCTTTCTTT
>.|.|TRBJ1-3|TRBV11-2
CASSLDSRGNTIYF
TGTGCCAGCAGCTTAGACAGTCGTGGAAACACCATATATTTT
>.|.|TRBJ1-4|TRBV5-1
CASSLGPGNEKLFF
TGCGCCAGCAGCCTGGGTCCGGGGAATGAAAAACTGTTTTTT
>TRBD1|.|TRBJ2-3|TRBV19
CASTQSGQGSDTQYF
TGTGCCAGCACGCAATCGGGACAGGGGTCCGATACGCAGTATTTT
>.|.|TRBJ1-1|TRBV30
CACKTENTEAFF
TGTGCCTGCAAGACAGAGAACACTGAAGCTTTCTTT
>.|.|TRBJ1-5|TRBV6-5
CASSYGVGGNQPQHF
TGTGCCAGCAGTTACGGGGTCGGAGGAAATCAGCCCCAGCATTTT
>.|.|TRBJ1-2|TRBV4-1
CASSQGGGRYGYTF
TGCGCCAGCAGCCAAGGGGGGGGCAGGTATGGCTACACCTTC
>.|.|TRBJ2-7|TRBV7-6
CATSGVSSEQYF
TGTGCCACTTCCGGGGTTTCGAGTGAGCAGTACTTC
>TRBD2|once|TRBJ2-1|TRBV7-2
CASSYRGSGSAYNEQFF
TGTGCCAGCAGCTACCGGGGTAGCGGGAGCGCCTACAATGAGCAGTTCTTC
>TRBD1|.|TRBJ2-1|TRBV19
CASSTPKSFWQGDNEQFF
TGTGCCAGTAGTACGCCCAAATCTTTTTGGCAGGGGGACAATGAGCAGTTCTTC
>.|.|TRBJ2-2|TRBV19
CASSAYSSNTGELFF
TGTGCCAGTAGTGCCTACAGTTCGAACACCGGGGAGCTGTTTTTT
>TRBD1|.|TRBJ2-3|TRBV5-8
CASSTYGQGETQYF
TGTGCCAGCAGCACTTATGGACAGGGTGAGACGCAGTATTTT
>TRBD2|.|TRBJ2-2|TRBV4-1
CASSQDFAGAVTGELFF
TGCGCCAGCAGCCAAGACTTCGCGGGAGCGGTCACCGGGGAGCTGTTTTTT
>.|.|TRBJ2-7|TRBV5-1
CASSPGGQLKPTSYEQYF
TGCGCCAGCAGCCCGGGCGGACAGCTAAAACCTACGAGCTACGAGCAGTACTTC
>TRBD1|.|TRBJ1-2|TRBV12-3/TRBV12-4
CASSRGQTYGYTF
TGTGCCAGCAGCCGGGGACAGACCTATGGCTACACCTTC
>TRBD1|.|TRBJ1-5|TRBV7-9
CASSFGTGGWNQPQHF
TGTGCCAGCAGCTTTGGGACAGGGGGGTGGAATCAGCCCCAGCATTTT
>TRBD1|.|TRBJ2-2|TRBV11-3
CASSQGPGQGAGELFF
TGTGCCAGCAGTCAAGGTCCGGGACAGGGGGCCGGGGAGCTGTTTTTT
>TRBD1|.|TRBJ1-1|TRBV4-1
CASSHGGRNRGRAEAFF
TGCGCCAGCAGCCATGGGGGGCGGAACAGGGGAAGGGCTGAAGCTTTCTTT
>.|.|TRBJ1-1|TRBV5-1
CASSLEQGNTEAFF
TGCGCCAGCAGCTTGGAACAGGGGAACACTGAAGCTTTCTTT
>.|.|TRBJ1-5|TRBV30
CAWSPQGTGVGQPQHF
TGTGCCTGGAGCCCACAAGGGACGGGGGTCGGTCAGCCCCAGCATTTT
>.|.|TRBJ1-6|TRBV30
CAWSVQQSPLHF
TGTGCCTGGAGTGTACAGCAGTCACCCCTCCACTTT
>TRBD2|few|TRBJ2-2|TRBV7-2
CASSLVRVASGPTGELFF
TGTGCCAGCAGCTTAGTTCGTGTGGCTAGCGGACCCACCGGGGAGCTGTTTTTT
>.|.|TRBJ2-5|TRBV28
CASSSTEYQETQYF
TGTGCCAGCAGTTCGACAGAATACCAAGAGACCCAGTACTTC
>TRBD1|once|TRBJ1-5|TRBV24-1
CATSDSTGGNQPQHF
TGTGCCACCAGTGATTCAACAGGGGGAAATCAGCCCCAGCATTTT
>TRBD2|.|TRBJ2-3|TRBV5-1
CASSWTSATDTQYF
TGCGCCAGCAGTTGGACTAGCGCGACAGATACGCAGTATTTT
>TRBD1|few|TRBJ1-6|TRBV28
CASSTWDSNSPLHF
TGTGCCAGCAGCACCTGGGACAGTAATTCACCCCTCCACTTT
>TRBD1|.|TRBJ2-7|TRBV4-3
CASSQRTGGFDEQYF
TGCGCCAGCAGCCAACGGACAGGGGGATTCGACGAGCAGTACTTC
>TRBD2|.|TRBJ2-3|TRBV7-3
CASSLAGTSTDTQYF
TGTGCCAGCAGTCTAGCGGGAACTAGCACAGATACGCAGTATTTT
>.|.|TRBJ1-2|TRBV28
CASRITTKIYGYTF
TGTGCCAGCAGGATCACTACAAAGATCTATGGCTACACCTTC
>TRBD1|.|TRBJ1-3|TRBV9
CASSPQAGQGMTGNTIYF
TGTGCCAGCAGCCCCCAGGCGGGACAGGGGATGACTGGAAACACCATATATTTT
>TRBD1|.|TRBJ1-6|TRBV12-5
CASGTPGQGYNSPLHF
TGTGCTAGTGGCACACCGGGACAGGGCTATAATTCACCCCTCCACTTT
>TRBD2|.|TRBJ2-7|TRBV5-5
CASSLVGTGTSAYEQYF
TGTGCCAGCAGTCTTGTGGGGACCGGGACTAGCGCTTACGAGCAGTACTTC
>.|.|TRBJ1-6|TRBV7-2
CASSLWEGNSPLHF
TGTGCCAGCAGTTTATGGGAGGGAAATTCACCCCTCCACTTT
>TRBD1|.|TRBJ2-7|TRBV28
CASSRGTGSVSSYEQYF
TGTGCCAGCAGTCGCGGGACAGGATCGGTTAGCTCCTACGAGCAGTACTTC
>TRBD1|.|TRBJ1-5|TRBV2
CASSPLSGGMQPQHF
TGTGCCAGCAGTCCCCTCTCAGGGGGCATGCAGCCCCAGCATTTT
>TRBD1|.|TRBJ2-4|TRBV19
CASSPGTGANSIQYF
TGTGCCAGTAGTCCCGGGACAGGGGCGAATAGCATTCAGTACTTC
>.|.|TRBJ1-1|TRBV12-3/TRBV12-4
CASTQGAGQAFF
TGTGCCAGCACCCAAGGGGCAGGGCAAGCTTTCTTT
>.|once|TRBJ2-7|TRBV7-6
CASSENNNHEQYF
TGTGCCAGCAGCGAAAACAATAACCACGAGCAGTACTTC
>.|.|TRBJ1-4|TRBV9
CASSVAPGAEEKLFF
TGTGCCAGCAGCGTAGCTCCAGGGGCGGAGGAAAAACTGTTTTTT
>.|.|TRBJ2-1|TRBV30
CAWSRGKSYNEQFF
TGTGCCTGGAGTCGGGGTAAATCCTACAATGAGCAGTTCTTC